This T cell receptor (beta chain) was captured by sequencing in a study of PD-1 blockade in classical Hodgkin lymphoma. Time point: cycle 4 day 1 (C4D1), after five to seven weeks of nivolumab. Each patient's relapse followed autologous stem cell transplantation, and brentuximab vedotin exposure varied. The authors purified CD4+ T cells from thawed PBMCs by magnetic negative selection. Profiling relied on immunoSEQ multiplex PCR, and the TCRdb table lists in-frame clones only, not all of them. In the table there are around 16,000 clones, over 70% of which are singletons. The sequence was obtained from a human donor with classical Hodgkin lymphoma. Material: CD4+ T cells from blood, obtained before the fourth cycle of nivolumab.

DNA for the CDR3: TGTGCCTGGAGTGACAGAGGGATTAGCAATCAGCCCCAGCATTTT. Amino acid sequence: CAWSDRGISNQPQHF. This chain links TRBV30 with TRBJ1-5; D unresolved. The CDR3 has 15 residues. Between the trimmed V and J ends, which lost 1 base and 0 bases, there was a span of 10 bases. Germline lookup yields CDR1 GTSNPN and CDR2 SVGIG (reference sequence).